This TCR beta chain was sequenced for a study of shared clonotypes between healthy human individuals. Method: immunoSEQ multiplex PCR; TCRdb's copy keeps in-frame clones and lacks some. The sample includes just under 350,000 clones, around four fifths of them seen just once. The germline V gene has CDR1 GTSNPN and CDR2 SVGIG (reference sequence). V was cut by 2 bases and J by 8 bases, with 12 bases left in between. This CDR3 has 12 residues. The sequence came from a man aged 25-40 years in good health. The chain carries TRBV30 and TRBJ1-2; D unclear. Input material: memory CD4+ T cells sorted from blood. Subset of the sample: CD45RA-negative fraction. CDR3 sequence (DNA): TGTGCCTGGAGTTTTCCCCCGGGGGGCTACACCTTC. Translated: CAWSFPPGGYTF.